The sequence of this T cell receptor beta chain was determined in a study of response to subunit inactivated influenza vaccine (dated by TCRdb to 2016 to 2018). In the study overall: The study used deep quantitative T cell receptor repertoire profiling to track responses to a trivalent subunit inactivated influenza vaccine. The paper's findings and limits, for the study overall: The authors proposed that each seasonal influenza vaccination may bring in only a limited number of new T cells.

The CDR3 runs 15 amino acids, cysteine and phenylalanine included. CDR3 DNA only is kept here, 45 bases in frame from base 1. The germline V gene (reference sequence) specifies SGHKS as CDR1 and YYEKEE as CDR2. Trimming costs V 0 bases and J 4 bases, and their ends lie 11 bases apart. Library preparation was by RT-PCR. The data were produced on an Illumina HiSeq 2500. Using fastp trimming at Q25 and MiXCR clonotype assembly, TCRdb reanalyzed the public sequencing data and kept in-frame beta chains. Each CDR3 protein gets just one entry, which takes the most common genes and DNA from the rows behind it. The sample includes about 830,000 distinct CDR3 sequences, with about 18% observed a single time. The ten largest clonotypes hold roughly a tenth of the sample. A word on this clonotype: Its antigen target is currently unknown. No much larger clonotype is one base removed from it; base qualities were not supplied.

This TCR came from a man over 45 who received an inactivated influenza vaccine. Donor details come from another sample of the same person, matched by shared clones. Source: PBMCs from blood, taken more than 4 days after vaccination. The rearrangement joined TRBV5-5 to TRBJ1-5; a weak D assignment points to TRBD1 (5 bases agree). The CDR3 amino acid sequence is: CASSLGGVRNQPQHF. The DNA reads TGTGCCAGCAGCTTGGGGGGGGTCAGGAATCAGCCCCAGCATTTT.